This T cell receptor (beta chain) was retrieved from a study of vaccination effects on CD4 cells after COVID-19. For the study at large: Convalescent patients (n = two) were sampled 16 days and one week prevaccination.

Assay used: immunoSEQ multiplex PCR; TCRdb lists only in-frame clones, some missing. The sample shows tens of thousands of clones, around 75% of them seen only once. Findings and caveats of the study: The post-vaccine spike-reactive clones of convalescents showed a predominance of new vaccine-induced clones. Clones arising from infection and from vaccination showed marked clonal contraction late after vaccination.

About this clone itself: Its antigen is as yet unknown.

The CDR3 covers 13 residues. Germline CDR1 reads SGHAT; CDR2 reads FQNNGV. The V gene lost 1 base and the J gene lost 11 bases, with 11 bases spanning the gap. The ViraFEST assay expanded antigen-specific CD4+ T cells with viral peptide pools before sequencing. Researchers isolated CD4+ T cells once 9 to 11 days of culture had elapsed. Documented for the person is a PCR-confirmed SARS-CoV-2 infection occurring between March and December 2020. Cultures used 2.1 million or so PBMC per well, approximately 10 IU/ml IL-2 and roughly 10 ug/ml peptides. The sequenced sample was CD4+ T cells from PBMCs cultured with a peptide pool, obtained before COVID-19 vaccination. This receptor was obtained from a human donor who had a prior SARS-CoV-2 infection. The chain recombines TRBV11-2 with TRBJ2-2; D remains unclear. CDR3 loop: CASSLVAFGELFF. The CDR3 DNA is TGTGCCAGCAGCTTAGTCGCGTTTGGCGAGCTGTTTTTT.